This TCR beta chain was captured by sequencing in a study of blood T cell repertoires in COVID-19. Self-reported history from a screening survey and questionnaire set each donor's cohort. TCRdb's copy holds only in-frame clones and misses some; the assay was immunoSEQ multiplex PCR. The sample has about 250,000 clones, about 83% seen once; the top ten hold approximately 3.8%. Sequencing used PBMCs or T cells enriched from blood (not recorded which). This TCR was sampled from a woman between 40 and 55 years old who had been exposed to COVID-19.

CDR3 nucleotide sequence: TGCAGTGCCCGGCCCGGGATCGGCTACACCTTC. Translation gives CSARPGIGYTF. The chain carries TRBV20-1 and TRBJ1-2, with D hard to call. Per the germline V gene, CDR1 is DFQATT and CDR2 is SNEGSKA (reference sequence). Between the trimmed V and J ends, which lost 6 bases and 8 bases, there was a span of 13 bases. This CDR3 is built from 11 residues.